This TCR beta chain originates from a study of T cells in Graves' hyperthyroidism and ophthalmopathy. Template material for amplifying TCR beta CDR3 regions consisted of RNA transcripts. RT-PCR in the first round (using the HTBI primer set) targeted the TCR CDR3. TCRdb independently ran MiXCR on the multiplex PCR reads; one entry per CDR3 protein. This sample yields hundreds of thousands of distinct CDR3 sequences, of which about 20% are seen a single time; roughly 49% belongs to the top ten. Worth noting for this clonotype: Its antigen is currently unknown.

CDR3 length: 14 residues. Looked up from germline, CDR1 is LNHDA and CDR2 is SQIVND (reference sequence). V lost 5 bases and J 7 bases, leaving 15 bases between the germline ends. Clinical Activity Scores of at least 3, NOSPECS grades of at least 4 and durations under 3 months characterized ophthalmopathy patients. PBMCs were sourced from about 10 ml fresh peripheral blood. Overall study findings and caveats: Most clonotypes expanded in thyroid above 0.001 were likewise present in blood.

The rearrangement joins TRBV19 to TRBJ2-1; D assignment may be TRBD1 or TRBD2 (5 bases each). This clonotype was sampled from a woman aged 70-85 years with Graves' ophthalmopathy. The sample consisted of blood. The CDR3 protein is CASSRRGSANEQFF. The CDR3 nucleotides read TGTGCCAGTAGTCGCCGGGGCTCCGCGAATGAGCAGTTCTTC.